Shown below are 24 T cell receptor beta chains from a single sample sequenced in a study of cytomegalovirus exposure and HLA in healthy donors. A multiplex PCR was run with 60 Vbeta primers and 13 Jbeta primers. Some clones are missing from TCRdb's copy, which holds only in-frame ones; the method was immunoSEQ multiplex PCR. The table has approximately 75,000 clones, 60% to 75% seen once. Sequencing was done on a sample of PBMCs. Receptor source: a man aged 40-55 years in good health and CMV-seropositive.

The rearrangement joins TRBV2 to TRBJ2-7, with TRBD1 matching over 8 bases. The CDR3 has 14 residues. With 5 bases clipped from V and 3 bases from J, the junction kept 6 bases outside the gene matches. The germline V gene encodes CDR1 SNHLY and CDR2 FYNNEI. CDR3 sequence: CASSPLTGVYEQYF. DNA of the CDR3: TGTGCCAGCAGTCCCCTGACAGGGGTCTACGAGCAGTACTTC.

This clone was seen only a few times. The rearrangement links TRBV5-1 to TRBJ1-6; perhaps TRBD1 as D (6 bases). Trimming shortened V by 4 bases and J by 6 bases, and 11 bases separated the two germline ends. The CDR3 loop spans 14 amino acids. CDR1 SGHRS and CDR2 YFSETQ come from the germline V gene. The CDR3 DNA reads as TGCGCCAGCAGCCCAGGGGATTTTAATTCACCCCTCCACTTT. Translating gives CASSPGDFNSPLHF. The whole variable domain, remainder taken from reference TRBV5-1 and TRBJ1-6, is KAGVTQTPRYLIKTRGQQVTLSCSPISGHRSVSWYQQTPGQGLQFLFEYFSETQRNKGNFPGRFSGRQFSNSRSEMNVSTLELGDSALYLCASSPGDFNSPLHFGNGTRLTVT.

The CDR3 loop reads CASSSHQGITEAFF. CDR3 nucleotides: TGTGCCAGCAGTTCACACCAGGGGATCACTGAAGCTTTCTTT. The rearrangement uses TRBV27 and TRBJ1-1; TRBD1 is a possible D gene (6 bases). The V gene's germline CDR1 is MNHEY and CDR2 SMNVEV (reference sequence). The CDR3 has 14 residues. With 4 bases removed from V and 4 bases from J, the gap between germline ends came to 13 bases.

The chain employs TRBV28 and TRBJ1-4; D perhaps matches TRBD1 (5 bases). V shed 5 bases and J shed 8 bases, with 12 bases lying between them. Germline V gives CDR1 MDHEN, CDR2 SYDVKM. The CDR3 runs to 13 residues. This chain's CDR3 is CASSLQGGEKLFF. The CDR3 DNA reads as TGTGCCAGCAGTCTTCAGGGAGGGGAAAAACTGTTTTTT.

Only one count was recorded for this clone. CDR3 residues: CASSLEDSANYGYTF. CDR3 DNA sequence: TGTGCCAGCAGCTTAGAGGACAGCGCTAACTATGGCTACACCTTC. The chain employs TRBV5-6 and TRBJ1-2; TRBD1 is a possible D gene (6 bases). The V end was cut by 2 bases, the J end by 0 bases, with 11 bases between. Germline CDR1 reads SGHDT; CDR2 reads YYEEEE. CDR3 length: 15 amino acids.

Written as DNA, the CDR3 is TGTGCCAGCAGCCCTTCGGGAGGGAACACTGAAGCTTTCTTT. As protein: CASSPSGGNTEAFF. The rearrangement joins TRBV5-8 to TRBJ1-1, with D hard to call. Trimming pared 4 bases from V and 1 base from J, leaving 11 bases between. There are 14 residues in the CDR3. CDR1 is SGHTS, CDR2 YDEGEE, per germline.

Remarks on this clone: At one of its ends the junction is not consistent with the germline gene, which may arise from a read error. The identical CDR3 is also encoded by other nucleotide sequences in the sample. In DNA form, the CDR3 reads TGTGCCAGCTCCCGTTCGGTGAGCTCCTATAATTCCCCCCTCCACTTT. This gives the protein CASSRSVSSYNSPLHF. The rearrangement joins TRBV25-1 to TRBJ1-6; D not certain. CDR1 and CDR2 (germline): MGHDK, SYGVNS. The CDR3 contains 16 residues. The entire variable domain, with the rest obtained from reference TRBV25-1 and TRBJ1-6, is as follows: EADIYQTPRYLVIGTGKKITLECSQTMGHDKMYWYQQDPGMELHLIHYSYGVNSTEKGDLSSESTVSRIRTEHFPLTLESARPSHTSQYLCASSRSVSSYNSPLHFGNGTRLTVT.

This clone came up a few times. The chain uses TRBV14 and TRBJ1-4, with D uncertain. V was shortened by 4 bases and J by 8 bases, with 17 bases between the two germline ends. The germline CDR1 and CDR2 sequences are SGHDN and FVKESK. The CDR3 contains 15 residues. CDR3 region: CASSRSGPPGEKLFF. CDR3 DNA: TGTGCCAGCAGCCGAAGCGGCCCTCCCGGGGAAAAACTGTTTTTT.

This chain connects TRBV18 to TRBJ2-2; 9 nucleotides line up with TRBD1. V gave up 4 bases and J gave up 1 base; unmatched junction bases: 1. Germline V CDR1 and CDR2: KGHSH, LQKENI. The CDR3 covers 15 residues. CDR3: CASSRDRVNTGELFF. In nucleotides, the CDR3 is TGTGCCAGCTCACGGGACAGGGTGAACACCGGGGAGCTGTTTTTT.

The rearrangement joins TRBV7-9 to TRBJ1-2; no definite D call. Germline-derived CDR1 and CDR2 are SEHNR and FQNEAQ (reference sequence). CDR3 size: 15 residues. The V end was cut by 5 bases, the J end by 4 bases, with 17 bases between. CDR3 amino acids: CASSPTAGSFYGYTF. CDR3 bases: TGTGCCAGCAGCCCCACGGCGGGCTCCTTCTATGGCTACACCTTC.

The rearrangement uses TRBV5-4 and TRBJ2-5; maybe TRBD1 (5 bases). V lost 1 base and J lost 4, with 11 bases in between. The CDR3 runs 14 residues. In germline, CDR1 is SGHNT, CDR2 YYREEE (reference sequence). CDR3 bases: TGTGCCAGCAGCTTGCTTCAGGGTTCAGAGACCCAGTACTTC. Translated, it gives CASSLLQGSETQYF.

The chain employs TRBV19 and TRBJ2-1, with D tentatively TRBD2 (6 bases). Germline V gene lookup returns CDR1 LNHDA and CDR2 SQIVND (reference sequence). V shed 1 base and J shed 0 bases, with 13 bases lying between them. CDR3 length equals 17 residues. DNA of the CDR3: TGTGCCAGTAGTATAGTTCGCGGGACGTCCTCCTACAATGAGCAGTTCTTC. This encodes CASSIVRGTSSYNEQFF.

This clone was seen more than once but under ten times. CDR3 bases: TGCGCCAGCAGCTCGGGGAGGCCTGAAGCTTTCTTT. The encoded protein is CASSSGRPEAFF. The chain couples TRBV5-1 to TRBJ1-1; D is undetermined. Germline V gives CDR1 SGHRS, CDR2 YFSETQ. V was clipped by 3 bases and J by 6 bases, with 9 bases between them. The CDR3 is 12 amino acids.

V and J are TRBV4-3 and TRBJ1-6, with 11 positions matching TRBD1. Germline V gene lookup returns CDR1 LGHNA and CDR2 YSLEER. This CDR3 has 17 residues. The V gene end was trimmed by 0 bases and the J gene end by 9 bases; junction bases not matched to a gene: 7. The CDR3 nucleotides read TGCGCCAGCAGCCAAGAAATCGGGGACAGGGGGTTTTCACCCCTCCACTTT. Translated: CASSQEIGDRGFSPLHF.

CDR3 sequence (DNA): TGCAGTGTCCCTGGGGCCAATGAGCAGTTCTTC. Translating gives CSVPGANEQFF. This chain links TRBV20-1 with TRBJ2-1, with D possibly being TRBD1 (5 bases). Between the trimmed V and J ends, which lost 7 bases and 6 bases, there was a span of 10 bases. CDR1 and CDR2 from the germline V gene are DFQATT and SNEGSKA (reference sequence). This CDR3 has 11 amino acids.

This rearrangement joins TRBV19 to TRBJ2-5; 15 nucleotides agree with TRBD2. J was trimmed by 7 bases and V by 5 bases; bases with no gene match: 23. The germline CDR1 and CDR2 sequences are LNHDA and SQIVND (reference sequence). This CDR3 has 21 residues. The chain's CDR3 is CASSQLTLSGTSGGPAGTQYF. The CDR3 DNA is TGTGCCAGTAGTCAACTTACGCTCTCCGGGACTAGCGGGGGGCCCGCCGGGACCCAGTACTTC.

This chain uses TRBV6-5 with TRBJ2-7, with a tentative D call TRBD1 (6 bases). The CDR3 length is 15 residues. V lost 8 bases to trimming and J lost 1 base, with 18 bases between them. The germline V gene has CDR1 MNHEY and CDR2 SVGAGI. This CDR3 is CASSGRDTRSYEQYF. The CDR3 DNA follows: TGTGCCAGCTCAGGAAGGGACACCCGTTCCTACGAGCAGTACTTC.

V is TRBV13 and J is TRBJ1-1, with a tentative D call TRBD1 (6 bases). Germline CDR1 reads PRHDT; CDR2 reads FYEKMQ (reference sequence). This CDR3 comprises 15 residues. The V end was cut by 4 bases, the J end by 0 bases, with 12 bases between. This chain's CDR3 is CASSSDSRVNTEAFF. The CDR3 bases are TGTGCCAGCAGCTCGGACAGTAGGGTGAACACTGAAGCTTTCTTT.

This clone has just a few counts. The chain uses TRBV7-6 and TRBJ1-1; D is perhaps TRBD1 (5 bases). The length of the CDR3 is 16 residues. Germline V gene sequence: CDR1 SGHVS, CDR2 FNYEAQ. Deletions cut 0 bases from V and 2 bases from J, with 13 bases between. Here the CDR3 reads CASSLAPPGTNTEAFF. Here the CDR3 DNA reads TGTGCCAGCAGCTTAGCGCCCCCAGGGACTAACACTGAAGCTTTCTTT.

The chain couples TRBV7-8 to TRBJ1-4; the D is unclear. Germline V lookup: CDR1 SGHVS, CDR2 FQNEAQ. V was cut by 10 bases and J by 0 bases, with 15 bases left in between. This CDR3 is 15 amino acids long. Here the CDR3 DNA reads TGTGCCACCCAGCGTTCCGGCGCAACTAATGAAAAACTGTTTTTT. It specifies CATQRSGATNEKLFF.

This chain links TRBV2 with TRBJ2-2; 9 nucleotides line up with TRBD2. Germline assignment: CDR1 SNHLY and CDR2 FYNNEI. CDR3 length: 15 amino acids. J lost 2 bases, V lost 6 bases, and 4 bases had no gene match. The CDR3 protein is CASRATSGNTGELFF. Written as DNA, the CDR3 is TGTGCCAGCAGGGCGACTAGCGGAAACACCGGGGAGCTGTTTTTT.

The CDR3 DNA is TGTGCCAGCAGCAAAGCCTATCGAGGGACAGGGGCTGCGGGCACTGAAGCTTTCTTT. Translation gives CASSKAYRGTGAAGTEAFF. The chain carries TRBV21-1 and TRBJ1-1; TRBD1, the table's D call, was not compared with the DNA. TRBV21-1 is assigned pseudogene status. CDR3 length: 19 residues.

This chain links TRBV4-3 with TRBJ2-2; D not resolved. The V gene lost 0 bases and the J gene lost 2 bases, with 10 bases spanning the gap. Germline V gene data show CDR1 as LGHNA and CDR2 as YSLEER. This CDR3 is built from 16 residues. The CDR3 protein is CASSQDRGRNTGELFF. CDR3 nucleotides: TGCGCCAGCAGCCAAGATAGAGGCAGAAACACCGGGGAGCTGTTTTTT.

This clone has just a few counts. The genes are TRBV5-8 and TRBJ2-5; possibly TRBD1 for D (5 bases). This CDR3 has 13 amino acids. V was pared by 2 bases and J by 5 bases, with 10 bases between. Germline-derived CDR1 and CDR2 are SGHTS and YDEGEE. DNA for the CDR3: TGTGCCAGCAGCTTCAGGGATGGGGAGACCCAGTACTTC. Translation gives CASSFRDGETQYF.